The rows below give T cell receptor beta chains drawn from one sample of a study of blood T cells in healthy people across ages. TCRdb ran MiXCR on the 5' RACE reads and lists one entry per CDR3 protein. The sample shows about 650,000 distinct CDR3 sequences, 52% of them seen only once. The material sequenced was blood. These receptors all stem from a woman at least 80 years old in good health. Each CDR3 is given with its conserved first and last residue.

v_gene | len | CDR3aa
TRBV3-1 | 15 | CASSRPSSAGYEQYF
TRBV7-2 | 17 | CASSPRQGAFGTDTQYF
TRBV6-2/TRBV6-3 | 13 | CASSPLGEQPQHF
TRBV7-9 | 16 | CASSYHGKLSSYEQYF
TRBV3-1 | 15 | CASSQGTGAYDEQFF
TRBV2 | 14 | CASRAGLGHNEQFF
TRBV20-1 | 16 | CSAPDLFGQGIETQYF
TRBV20-1 | 13 | CSANPRGRYEQYF
TRBV6-2/TRBV6-3 | 16 | CASSPGRDSPNTEAFF
TRBV29-1 | 12 | CSVAAANTEAFF
TRBV7-2 | 11 | CASSLGPEQFF
TRBV6-6 | 12 | CASTSEGYGYTF
TRBV5-1 | 15 | CASSWLGTGNNEQFF
TRBV7-9 | 16 | CASSLGAGLAKNIQYF
TRBV6-5 | 16 | CASRIAVGASNQPQHF
TRBV20-1 | 14 | CSARNSGRLNEQYF
TRBV29-1 | 13 | CSVAGGVTYEQYF
TRBV12-3/TRBV12-4 | 11 | CASSLYMGYTF
TRBV28 | 15 | CASSGRLKAQETQYF
TRBV7-2 | 14 | CASTFSGGYNEQFF
TRBV6-1 | 17 | CASSQDRVGPRNQPQHF
TRBV5-1 | 16 | CASSASLGTPSYEQYF
TRBV7-2 | 20 | CASSLQGGRGGAGGGNEQFF
TRBV20-1 | 15 | CSALYPRVSSYEQYF
TRBV29-1 | 12 | CSASRDNYEQYF
TRBV5-1 | 14 | CASSPRDGAYEQYF
TRBV7-2 | 15 | CASSLEGHPSYEQYF
TRBV7-2 | 13 | CASGESSTDTQYF
TRBV11-2 | 13 | CASSMGETTEAFF
TRBV20-1 | 11 | CSAESTDTQYF
TRBV5-1 | 16 | CASSLETGGYPDTQYF
TRBV11-2 | 17 | CASSSSASFLMNTEAFF